This TCR beta chain was obtained from a study of blood T cell repertoires in COVID-19. For the study at large: Italy, Spain and the United States were the sources of the convalescent and acute COVID-19 samples. PBMCs, B-cell-depleted T cells, or T cells were the source of the cDNA or gDNA that made up the material.

This CDR3 contains 16 residues. Germline V gene data show CDR1 as LGHNA and CDR2 as YSLEER. J lost 6 bases, V lost 4 bases, and 11 bases had no gene match. Individuals aged about 18 to 100 years were recruited from fewer than 30 US areas. Researchers sorted participants into cohorts using their self-reported clinical history. Measured with immunoSEQ multiplex PCR; TCRdb has only the in-frame clones, and not every one. This sample carries 200,000 to 300,000 clones, 70% to 90% of them seen once, and the ten largest clones take roughly 2.3%. The chain links TRBV4-3 to TRBJ1-4, with 7 bases fitting TRBD1. Sequenced: PBMCs or T cells enriched from blood (not recorded which). The TCR originated in a woman in her thirties or forties with acute COVID-19. The DNA for the CDR3 is TGCGCCAGCAGCCCAGAATTCGGACAGGCTCATGAAAAACTGTTTTTT. Its translation: CASSPEFGQAHEKLFF.